This T cell receptor beta chain originates from a study of HIV-infected patients and healthy controls. From germline, CDR1 is MNHEY and CDR2 SMNVEV (reference sequence). V lost 6 bases to trimming and J lost 3 bases; unmatched junction nucleotides: 13. The CDR3 totals 17 residues. Alpha and beta constant-region primers primed reverse transcription of approximately 500 ng RNA. Alpha and beta chain libraries were made separately by chain-specific third strand synthesis with multiplexing indices. Each CDR3 protein gets one entry after TCRdb re-called the 5' RACE reads with MiXCR. The table includes more than 10,000 distinct CDR3 sequences, roughly 11% detected once. Overall study findings and caveats: Compared with healthy controls, HIV-infected patients showed less CDR3 sharing between individuals.

By share of the sample, this clonotype is medium-sized. Its specificity is unknown. Whole blood was used without fractionation, so all unsorted peripheral T cells were included. V and J are TRBV27 and TRBJ2-7; 11 bases fit TRBD2. Specimen: blood. This sequence was found in an adult in good health. The CDR3 DNA follows: TGTGCCAGCAGGCGCAAGACTAGCGGGACGACCCACTACGAGCAGTACTTC. Translated, it gives CASRRKTSGTTHYEQYF.